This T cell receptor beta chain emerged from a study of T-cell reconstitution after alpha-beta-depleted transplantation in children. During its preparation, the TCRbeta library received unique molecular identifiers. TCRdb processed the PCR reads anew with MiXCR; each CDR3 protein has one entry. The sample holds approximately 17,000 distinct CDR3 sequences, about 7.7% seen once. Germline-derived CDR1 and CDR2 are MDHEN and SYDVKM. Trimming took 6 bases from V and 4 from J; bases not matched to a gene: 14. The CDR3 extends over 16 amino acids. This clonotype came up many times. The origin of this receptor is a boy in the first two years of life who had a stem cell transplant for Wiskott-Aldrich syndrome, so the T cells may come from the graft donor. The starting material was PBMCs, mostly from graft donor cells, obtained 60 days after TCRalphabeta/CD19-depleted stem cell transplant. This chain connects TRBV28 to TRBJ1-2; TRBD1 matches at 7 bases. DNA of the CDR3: TGTGCCAGCAGGTCCCAACTTAGGACAGGCGGCTATGGCTACACCTTC. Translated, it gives CASRSQLRTGGYGYTF.